The 19 T cell receptor beta chains presented below share a single source sample, sequenced in a study of Graves' ophthalmopathy and Graves' hyperthyroidism. Amplifying from RNA transcripts, the study obtained TCR beta CDR3 regions. An opening RT-PCR round employed HTBI primers and preceded a second-round multiplex PCR. TCRdb independently ran MiXCR on the multiplex PCR reads; one entry per CDR3 protein. The sample contains about 380,000 distinct CDR3 sequences, roughly 15% of which appear only once. The sample comprised peripheral blood. The receptors here all came from a young woman with stable Graves' hyperthyroidism.

This clonotype has a handful of counts. CDR3 amino acids: CASSPTDRATNYGYTF. The CDR3, as DNA: TGTGCCAGCAGCCCGACGGACAGGGCCACTAACTATGGCTACACCTTC. The rearrangement links TRBV7-4 to TRBJ1-2, with 8 bases identical to TRBD1. The CDR3 extends over 16 amino acids. V trimming: 5 bases; J trimming: 0 bases; junction bases outside the gene matches: 8. The germline gives CDR1 SGHVT, CDR2 SQSDAQ. Complete variable domain (other parts from reference TRBV7-4 and TRBJ1-2): GAGVSQSPRYKVAKRGRDVALRCDSISGHVTLYWYRQTLGQGSEVLTYSQSDAQRDKSGRPSGRFSAERPERSVSTLKIQRTEQGDSAVYLCASSPTDRATNYGYTFGSGTRLTVV.

This clonotype was recorded many times. The chain has TRBV11-3 and TRBJ1-1; D unclear. Per the germline V gene, CDR1 is SGHNT and CDR2 is YENEEA. V shed 4 bases and J shed 5 bases, with 14 bases lying between them. The CDR3 totals 14 residues. The CDR3 DNA is TGTGCCAGCAGCTCCGACCCTAGCAGGACTGAAGCTTTCTTT. It encodes CASSSDPSRTEAFF.

The rearrangement links TRBV28 to TRBJ2-5; 11 nucleotides align to TRBD2. V lost 1 base and J lost 6; bases outside the gene matches: 13. The V gene's germline CDR1 is MDHEN and CDR2 SYDVKM. The CDR3 is 18 amino acids. Here the CDR3 DNA reads TGTGCCAGCAGTTTATCTAACCCTAGCGGGAGGAGGAGAAAGACCCAGTACTTC. Residues: CASSLSNPSGRRRKTQYF.

This clonotype has at least ten counts. This chain links TRBV14 with TRBJ1-6, with D possibly TRBD1 on 5 matching bases. Germline V lookup: CDR1 SGHDN, CDR2 FVKESK. Trimming shortened V by 4 bases and J by 7 bases, and 20 bases separated the two germline ends. This CDR3 spans 17 amino acids. This chain's CDR3 is CASSPRRDSGKNSPLHF. CDR3 nucleotide sequence: TGTGCCAGCAGCCCACGCCGGGACTCGGGAAAAAATTCACCCCTCCACTTT.

This clonotype was counted ten times or more. This chain connects TRBV28 to TRBJ2-7; no clear D gene. CDR1 MDHEN and CDR2 SYDVKM come from the germline V gene. With 6 bases removed from V and 2 bases from J, the gap between germline ends came to 5 bases. The CDR3 totals 11 residues. The CDR3 loop reads CASRPAYEQYF. The CDR3 nucleotides read TGTGCCAGCAGACCCGCCTACGAGCAGTACTTC.

There are a few counts of this clonotype. The chain uses TRBV12-5 and TRBJ2-3; the match to TRBD2 covers 8 bases. The germline gives CDR1 LGHNT, CDR2 FRNRAP. The CDR3 spans 16 residues. The V segment lost 1 base and the J segment 3 bases; nucleotides outside the gene matches: 6. The CDR3 DNA reads TGTGCTAGTGGTTTGGCGCGGGGGGAGGGAACAGATACGCAGTATTTT. Translating it yields CASGLARGEGTDTQYF. Variable domain in full (rest from reference TRBV12-5 and TRBJ2-3): DARVTQTPRHKVTEMGQEVTMRCQPILGHNTVFWYRQTMMQGLELLAYFRNRAPLDDSGMPKDRFSAEMPDATLATLKIQPSEPRDSAVYFCASGLARGEGTDTQYFGPGTRLTVL.

The sample holds many counts of this clonotype. The rearrangement links TRBV2 to TRBJ2-7; D call uncertain. CDR1 SNHLY and CDR2 FYNNEI come from the germline V gene. V was pared by 0 bases and J by 2 bases, with 5 bases between. The length of the CDR3 is 13 residues. The CDR3 here is CASSEATAYEQYF. The CDR3 DNA is TGTGCCAGCAGTGAAGCAACAGCCTACGAGCAGTACTTC. The full variable domain, its missing parts supplied by reference TRBV2 and TRBJ2-7, is EPEVTQTPSHQVTQMGQEVILRCVPISNHLYFYWYRQILGQKVEFLVSFYNNEISEKSEIFDDQFSVERPDGSNFTLKIRSTKLEDSAMYFCASSEATAYEQYFGPGTRLTVT.

This clonotype was detected ten times or more. The chain couples TRBV27 to TRBJ1-2; 7 bases match TRBD1. The length of the CDR3 is 19 residues. The V segment lost 6 bases and the J segment 2 bases; nucleotides outside the gene matches: 21. Germline CDR1 reads MNHEY; CDR2 reads SMNVEV (reference sequence). The CDR3 DNA reads TGTGCCAGCAGAAGAATAAGACAGGGACTTATTTCCCTCAACTATGGCTACACCTTC. Protein: CASRRIRQGLISLNYGYTF.

This clonotype showed up many times. V usage is TRBV3-1 and J usage is TRBJ2-5, with TRBD2 matching over 14 bases. The CDR3 contains 17 residues. V shed 8 bases, J shed 1 base, and the junction held 9 bases outside the gene matches. Per the germline V gene, CDR1 is LGHDT and CDR2 is YNNKEL (reference sequence). For the CDR3, the DNA is TGTGCCAGCGGACTAGCGGGGGGCCAAATCCGCCAAGAGACCCAGTACTTC. It translates to CASGLAGGQIRQETQYF.

To note about this clonotype: This may arise from a read error, as a much more abundant clone is one base away. The chain employs TRBV6-1 and TRBJ2-7; 8 nucleotides line up with TRBD2. With 4 bases clipped from V and 4 bases from J, the junction kept 6 bases outside the gene matches. This CDR3 region has 14 residues. Germline CDR1 and CDR2: MNHNS and SASEGT. The DNA of the CDR3 is TGTGCCAGCAGTGTCGGGACTAGGGGGTACGAGCAGTACTTC. Translated, it gives CASSVGTRGYEQYF.

Many counts were recorded for this clonotype. CDR3 residues: CASSVGTGSNEQYF. The CDR3 nucleotides are TGCGCCAGCAGTGTAGGTACAGGAAGCAACGAGCAGTACTTC. The V call is TRBV10-2, the J call TRBJ2-7; TRBD1 is a possible D gene (5 bases). Between the trimmed V and J ends, which lost 4 bases and 5 bases, there was a span of 15 bases. The CDR3 extends over 14 amino acids. In germline, CDR1 is WSHSY, CDR2 SAAADI.

This clonotype has at least ten counts. The rearrangement links TRBV29-1 to TRBJ1-1; no firm D call. The V gene's germline CDR1 is SQVTM and CDR2 ANQGSEA. V lost 7 bases, J lost 12 bases, and 21 bases lay in between. This CDR3 is 12 amino acids long. The CDR3 region has the DNA TGCAGCGCCCTAGACACCCTAGAGGGAACTTTCTTT. Its protein product is CSALDTLEGTFF. The variable domain in full, with the rest retrieved from reference TRBV29-1 and TRBJ1-1, is SAVISQKPSRDICQRGTSLTIQCQVDSQVTMMFWYRQQPGQSLTLIATANQGSEATYESGFVIDKFPISRPNLTFSTLTVSNMSPEDSSIYLCSALDTLEGTFFGQGTRLTVV.

This clonotype appeared many times. The chain links TRBV6-2 or TRBV6-3 to TRBJ1-5, with D tentatively TRBD1 (5 bases). The CDR3 is made up of 16 amino acids. With 2 bases removed from V and 5 bases from J, the gap between germline ends came to 16 bases. Germline loops: CDR1 MNHEY, CDR2 SVGEGT. CDR3 residues: CASSYHFSGVHQPQHF. Here the CDR3 DNA reads TGTGCCAGCAGTTACCATTTTTCGGGGGTTCATCAGCCCCAGCATTTT.

The chain combines TRBV24-1 with TRBJ2-3, with D tentatively TRBD1 (6 bases). The germline gives CDR1 KGHDR, CDR2 SFDVKD. Trimming cost V 4 bases and J 10 bases, with 11 bases left between them. The CDR3 sequence is 12 residues long. The CDR3 coding sequence is TGTGCCACCAGTGACCCCGGGACACCGCAGTATTTT. This translates into CATSDPGTPQYF.

Ten or more counts support this clonotype. The genes are TRBV12-3 or TRBV12-4 and TRBJ2-7; 9 nucleotides align to TRBD1. The CDR3 covers 15 residues. Germline trimming cut 7 bases from V and 2 bases from J; bases unmatched to any gene: 9. CDR3 sequence: CASISPQGAPYEQYF. In nucleotides, the CDR3 is TGTGCCAGCATTAGTCCACAGGGGGCCCCCTACGAGCAGTACTTC.

The CDR3 loop is CASSLAVTGGADETQYF. CDR3 bases: TGTGCCAGCAGCTTAGCTGTTACCGGGGGGGCAGATGAGACCCAGTACTTC. This sequence joins TRBV7-2 and TRBJ2-5; 8 bases map to TRBD2. V lost 0 bases and J lost 5; bases outside the gene matches: 11. Germline loops: CDR1 SGHTA, CDR2 FQGNSA. The CDR3 loop spans 17 amino acids.

Here the CDR3 reads CASSHRFQAEAFF. In DNA form, the CDR3 reads TGCGCCAGCAGCCACCGATTTCAGGCTGAAGCTTTCTTT. The chain uses TRBV4-1 and TRBJ1-1; unclear D gene. V was trimmed by 3 bases and J by 6 bases, leaving 11 bases between them. This CDR3 is built from 13 residues. Germline CDR1 is MGHRA and CDR2 is YSYEKL.

This clonotype was recorded at least ten times. J is TRBJ1-5 and V is TRBV7-2; D is undetermined. This CDR3 comprises 15 residues. From germline, CDR1 is SGHTA and CDR2 FQGNSA. Between the trimmed V and J ends, which lost 5 bases and 3 bases, there was a span of 14 bases. CDR3 DNA sequence: TGTGCCAGCAGCCCTCGATGGGGTTACAATCAGCCCCAGCATTTT. Translated: CASSPRWGYNQPQHF.

At least ten counts were recorded for this clonotype. The gene calls are TRBV5-1 and TRBJ1-2, with 9 positions matching TRBD1. CDR3 length: 15 amino acids. CDR1 is SGHRS, CDR2 YFSETQ, per germline. The J segment lost 7 bases and the V segment lost 4 bases, leaving 11 bases of the junction unmatched. CDR3 in amino acids: CASSAEQGAVGGYTF. CDR3 coding DNA: TGCGCCAGCAGCGCCGAACAGGGGGCAGTTGGTGGCTACACCTTC.